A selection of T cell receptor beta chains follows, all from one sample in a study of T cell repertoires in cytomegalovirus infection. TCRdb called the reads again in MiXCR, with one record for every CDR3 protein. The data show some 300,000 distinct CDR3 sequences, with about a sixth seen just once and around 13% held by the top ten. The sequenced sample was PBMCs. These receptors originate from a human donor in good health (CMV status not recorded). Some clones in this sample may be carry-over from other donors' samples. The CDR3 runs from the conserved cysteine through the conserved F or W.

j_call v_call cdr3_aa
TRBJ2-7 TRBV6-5 CASRDRGSHYEQYF
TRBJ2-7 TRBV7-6 CASSPSGRSYEQYF
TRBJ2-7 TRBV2 CASISTGGSYEQYF
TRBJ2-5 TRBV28 CASSRRGMRGGETQYF
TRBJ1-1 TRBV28 CASSRLDRGNTEAFF
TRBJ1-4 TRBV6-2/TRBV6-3 CASSGLGGEKLFF
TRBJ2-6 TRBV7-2 CASSERDGRLSSGANVLTF
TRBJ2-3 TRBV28 CASSLWSGGTDTQYF
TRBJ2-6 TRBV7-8 CASSLAGLAGSGANVLTF
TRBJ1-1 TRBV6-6 CASSYLGYRDEAFF
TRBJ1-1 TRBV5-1 CASSLATGYTEAFF
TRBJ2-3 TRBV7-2 CASSLVDRGARTDTQYF
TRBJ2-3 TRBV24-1 CATSDSGTSSPRADTQYF
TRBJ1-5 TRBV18 CASSSDGNQPQHF
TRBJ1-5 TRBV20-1 CSASPAGGRRNQPQHF
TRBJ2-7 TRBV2 CASRATQGGEQYF
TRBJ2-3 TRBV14 CASNRAGTDTQYF
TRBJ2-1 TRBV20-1 CSARTRRINNEQFF
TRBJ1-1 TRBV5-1 CASSRWTDTNTEAFF
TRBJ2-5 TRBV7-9 CASSLIPPGQVRKTQYF
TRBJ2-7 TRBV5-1 CASSLAQASYEQYF
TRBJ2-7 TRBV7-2 CASSFPGTGLSYEQYF
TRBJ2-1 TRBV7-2 CASSLRPGGGPRNEQFF
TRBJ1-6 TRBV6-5 CASSYSTSTGGGSGSPLHF
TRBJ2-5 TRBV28 CASSFRVPRGETQYF
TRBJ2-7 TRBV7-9 CASSSQTGQIYEQYF
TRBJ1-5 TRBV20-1 CSAILGGDPQPQHF
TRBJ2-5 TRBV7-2 CASSSPTAGGTQYF
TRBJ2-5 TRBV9 CASSVDRSAGETQYF
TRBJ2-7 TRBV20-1 CSAREAGFIHEQYF
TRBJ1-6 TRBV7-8 CASSPDRANPPGGSPLHF
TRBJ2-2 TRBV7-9 CASPAVNGGASGELFF
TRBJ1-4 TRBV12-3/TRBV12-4 CASSNGQGEKLFF
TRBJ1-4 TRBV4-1 CASSPGMANEKLFF
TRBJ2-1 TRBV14 CASSQGYSSYNEQFF
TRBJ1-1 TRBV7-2 CASSLGDLSTEAFF
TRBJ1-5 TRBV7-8 CASSPRREGPPSNQPQHF
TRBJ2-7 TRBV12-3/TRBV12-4 CASSSQTASYEQYF
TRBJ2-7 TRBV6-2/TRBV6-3 CASSYSAQRAGQPASYEQYF
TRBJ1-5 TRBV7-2 CASSLHGDNQPQHF
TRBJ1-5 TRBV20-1 CSARQAHSNQPQHF
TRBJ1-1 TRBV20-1 CSARRGSVDTEAFF
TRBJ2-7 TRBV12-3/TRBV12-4 CASRGVLREGSYEQYF
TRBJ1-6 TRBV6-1 CASSLQQLADYNSPLHF
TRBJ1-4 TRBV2 CASPGQGDEKLFF
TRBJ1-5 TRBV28 CASNTGGGDQPQHF
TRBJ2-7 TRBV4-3 CASSQDSWGAYEQYF
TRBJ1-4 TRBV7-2 CASKPQQGRDEKLFF
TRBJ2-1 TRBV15 CATDNYNEQFF
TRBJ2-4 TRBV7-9 CATKLGTGNIQYF
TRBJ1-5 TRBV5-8 CASSPGQGTSNQPQHF
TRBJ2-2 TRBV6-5 CASSLTGAGQLFF
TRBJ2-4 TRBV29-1 CSAQGQGNIQYF
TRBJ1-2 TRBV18 CASSPSGEYGYTF
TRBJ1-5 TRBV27 CASSLFQDQPQHF
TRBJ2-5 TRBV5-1 CASSLGLAANQETQYF
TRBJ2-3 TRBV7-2 CASSFGGLDTQYF
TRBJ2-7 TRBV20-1 CSARDPGRLEQYF